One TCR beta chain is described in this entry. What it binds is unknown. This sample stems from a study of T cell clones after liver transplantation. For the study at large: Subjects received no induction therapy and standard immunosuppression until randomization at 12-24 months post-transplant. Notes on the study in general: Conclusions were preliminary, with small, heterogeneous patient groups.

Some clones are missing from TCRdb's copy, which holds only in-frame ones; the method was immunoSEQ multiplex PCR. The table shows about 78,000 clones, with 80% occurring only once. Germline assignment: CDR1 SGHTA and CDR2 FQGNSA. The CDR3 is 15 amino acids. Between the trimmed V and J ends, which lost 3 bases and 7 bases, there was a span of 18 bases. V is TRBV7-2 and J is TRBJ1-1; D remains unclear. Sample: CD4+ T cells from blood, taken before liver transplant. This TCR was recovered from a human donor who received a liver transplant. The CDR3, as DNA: TGTGCCAGCAGCTTTTCCCCGGGCCCTACCCATGAAGCTTTCTTT. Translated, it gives CASSFSPGPTHEAFF. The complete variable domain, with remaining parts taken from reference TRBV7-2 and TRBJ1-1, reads GAGVSQSPSNKVTEKGKDVELRCDPISGHTALYWYRQSLGQGLEFLIYFQGNSAPDKSGLPSDRFSAERTGGSVSTLTIQRTQQEDSAVYLCASSFSPGPTHEAFFGQGTRLTVV.